The source of this TCR beta chain is a study of cytomegalovirus exposure and HLA in healthy donors. PCR employed 60 Vbeta and 13 Jbeta primers. Using immunoSEQ multiplex PCR, the repertoire was profiled, and TCRdb retains in-frame clones only, with some absent. The sample holds under 50,000 clones, around three quarters seen once. V lost 10 bases to trimming and J lost 8 bases; unmatched junction nucleotides: 16. The length of the CDR3 is 14 residues. The germline V gene encodes CDR1 MNHNS and CDR2 SASEGT. The sequence came from a man younger than 45 in good health and CMV-seronegative. What was sequenced was PBMCs. The V gene is TRBV6-1, the J gene TRBJ2-7; 8 nucleotides agree with TRBD1. The CDR3 is CATGTGSTYIQQYF. CDR3 sequence (DNA): TGTGCCACGGGGACAGGTTCTACCTACATCCAGCAGTACTTC.